This passage covers 13 T cell receptor beta chains from one sample sequenced in a study of control samples from healthy donors and cancer patients (dated by TCRdb to about 2020). Library preparation employed the immunoSEQ multiplex PCR assay. The clones in this table, taken by TCRdb from immuneACCESS, are in-frame only. Not every clone is retained; where verified, under half of the shortfall comes from an unresolved V gene, and the cause of the rest is unknown. In this sample the table shows tens of thousands of clones, over 80% of which occur a single time. Less than 55% of the sample is in the top ten clones. The sequenced sample consisted of blood. The receptors originated from a man between 60 and 75 years old in good health.

This rearrangement joins TRBV27 to TRBJ2-1; 10 bases line up with TRBD2. Germline V gene data show CDR1 as MNHEY and CDR2 as SMNVEV (reference sequence). CDR3 size: 17 residues. V lost 6 bases to trimming and J lost 7 bases; unmatched junction nucleotides: 15. CDR3 DNA sequence: TGTGCCAGCAGCCGGCCTGATCTAGCGGGAGTAAAGAATGAGCAGTTCTTC. This sequence encodes CASSRPDLAGVKNEQFF.

This clone was observed a single time. The chain joins TRBV7-2 to TRBJ2-6; D remains unclear. The germline V and J ends were trimmed by 1 base and 0 bases, with 10 bases remaining between them. The CDR3 is made up of 17 amino acids. The germline CDR1 and CDR2 sequences are SGHTA and FQGNSA. CDR3 sequence reads: CASSLDRLSSGANVLTF. In nucleotides, the CDR3 is TGTGCCAGCAGCTTAGACCGGTTGAGCTCTGGGGCCAACGTCCTGACTTTC.

The gene calls are TRBV7-3 and TRBJ2-7; no reliable D call. V was cut by 2 bases and J by 2 bases, with 7 bases left in between. The germline CDR1 and CDR2 sequences are SGHTA and FQGTGA. CDR3 size: 13 residues. CDR3: CASSLAAAYEQYF. The CDR3 DNA reads TGTGCCAGCAGCTTAGCGGCAGCCTACGAGCAGTACTTC.

The CDR3 DNA reads as TGTGCCAGCAGTTACCGGCAGGGCCAGGCGAACACCGGGGAGCTGTTTTTT. This sequence encodes CASSYRQGQANTGELFF. This chain connects TRBV6-2 or TRBV6-3 to TRBJ2-2; TRBD1 might be the D (5 bases). Per germline, CDR1 MNHEY and CDR2 SVGEGT. V was clipped by 2 bases and J by 0 bases, with 13 bases between them. There are 17 residues in the CDR3.

This clone was counted once. The chain has TRBV7-8 and TRBJ1-2; D possibly corresponds to TRBD1 (6 bases). V was pared by 0 bases and J by 2 bases, with 10 bases between. This CDR3 is 15 amino acids long. CDR1 and CDR2 (germline): SGHVS, FQNEAQ. CDR3 sequence (DNA): TGTGCCAGCAGCTTAGCATGGACAGCGAACTATGGCTACACCTTC. It specifies CASSLAWTANYGYTF. Supplemented by reference TRBV7-8 and TRBJ1-2, the full variable domain reads GAGVSQSPRYKVAKRGQDVALRCDPISGHVSLFWYQQALGQGPEFLTYFQNEAQLDKSGLPSDRFFAERPEGSVSTLKIQRTQQEDSAVYLCASSLAWTANYGYTFGSGTRLTVV.

The chain carries TRBV4-1 and TRBJ2-2; D remains unclear. Germline V gene lookup returns CDR1 MGHRA and CDR2 YSYEKL. CDR3 length: 12 amino acids. Trimming shortened V by 1 base and J by 8 bases, and 5 bases separated the two germline ends. CDR3: CASSQGGGELFF. The CDR3 nucleotides are TGCGCCAGCAGCCAAGGCGGAGGGGAGCTGTTTTTT.

In its sample, this clone was seen a few times. The chain employs TRBV7-9 and TRBJ2-5; 7 nucleotides line up with TRBD1. CDR3 length: 15 amino acids. V dropped 3 bases and J dropped 1; count of bases not matched to a gene: 5. Germline assignment: CDR1 SEHNR and CDR2 FQNEAQ (reference sequence). The CDR3: CASSFAGQAQETQYF. CDR3 DNA sequence: TGTGCCAGCAGCTTTGCTGGACAGGCCCAAGAGACCCAGTACTTC.

This chain joins TRBV28 and TRBJ1-5; D unclear. Trimming shortened V by 7 bases and J by 1 base, and 11 bases separated the two germline ends. This CDR3 has 14 amino acids. Germline V gene data show CDR1 as MDHEN and CDR2 as SYDVKM. In DNA, the CDR3 is TGTGCCAGCATGCCCGGCGGGAGCAATCAGCCCCAGCATTTT. Translation gives CASMPGGSNQPQHF.

The chain couples TRBV24-1 to TRBJ2-2; 8 positions match TRBD2. V lost 3 bases to trimming and J lost 3 bases; unmatched junction nucleotides: 5. This CDR3 is built from 16 residues. Germline CDR1 KGHDR, CDR2 SFDVKD. DNA of the CDR3: TGTGCCACCAGTGATGCGACTAGCGCCTACACCGGGGAGCTGTTTTTT. As protein: CATSDATSAYTGELFF.

The rearrangement uses TRBV19 and TRBJ1-2; D is unresolved. Trimming left V 6 bases short and J 0 bases short, with 8 bases between. The CDR3 runs 13 residues. Germline V lookup: CDR1 LNHDA, CDR2 SQIVND (reference sequence). The CDR3 loop is CASRDGSNYGYTF. The CDR3 region has the DNA TGTGCCAGTAGGGACGGTTCTAACTATGGCTACACCTTC.

For the CDR3, the DNA is TGTGCCAGCAGTCGTAGCGGGGGGGTCTACGAGCAGTACTTC. Amino acid sequence: CASSRSGGVYEQYF. V gene TRBV7-2 combines with J gene TRBJ2-7, with TRBD2 matching 11 bases. CDR1 is SGHTA, CDR2 FQGNSA, per germline. J gave up 3 bases and V 6 bases, and 4 bases lay outside the gene matches. The CDR3 has 14 residues. Filled out from reference TRBV7-2 and TRBJ2-7, the complete variable domain reads GAGVSQSPSNKVTEKGKDVELRCDPISGHTALYWYRQSLGQGLEFLIYFQGNSAPDKSGLPSDRFSAERTGGSVSTLTIQRTQQEDSAVYLCASSRSGGVYEQYFGPGTRLTVT.

V is TRBV19 and J is TRBJ2-5, with a weak D call TRBD1 (7 bases). CDR3 length equals 15 residues. V lost 4 bases and J lost 7, with 19 bases in between. CDR1 is LNHDA, CDR2 SQIVND, per germline (reference sequence). The CDR3 DNA reads as TGTGCCAGTAGTAAGCAGGGGGGAGAGCTTGCGACCCAGTACTTC. This gives the protein CASSKQGGELATQYF.

The rearrangement uses TRBV3-1 (or the pseudogene TRBV3-2) and TRBJ2-2; D is uncertain. Germline values: CDR1 LGHDT, CDR2 YNNKEL (reference sequence). V lost 8 bases and J lost 4, with 14 bases in between. The CDR3 is 14 amino acids. The CDR3 bases are TGTGCCAGCCGCTCCCAGGCCCGCACCGGGGAGCTGTTTTTT. Residues: CASRSQARTGELFF.